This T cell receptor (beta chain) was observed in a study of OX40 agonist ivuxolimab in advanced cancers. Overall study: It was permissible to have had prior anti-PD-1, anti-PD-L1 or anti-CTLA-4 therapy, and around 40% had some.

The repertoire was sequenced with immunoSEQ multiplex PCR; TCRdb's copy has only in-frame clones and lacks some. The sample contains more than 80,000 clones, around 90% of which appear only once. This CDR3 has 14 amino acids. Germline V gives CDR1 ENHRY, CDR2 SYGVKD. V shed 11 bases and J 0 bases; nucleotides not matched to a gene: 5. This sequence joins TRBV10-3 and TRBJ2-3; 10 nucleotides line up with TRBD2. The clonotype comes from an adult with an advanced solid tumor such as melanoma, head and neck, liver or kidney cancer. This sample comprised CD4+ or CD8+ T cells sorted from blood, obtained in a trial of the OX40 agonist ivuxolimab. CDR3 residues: CAVGLAASTDTQYF. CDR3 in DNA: TGTGCCGTAGGACTAGCGGCTAGCACAGATACGCAGTATTTT.